This record looks at one T cell receptor (beta chain) sequence and its context. This CDR3 region has 9 residues. Germline lookup yields CDR1 LGHNT and CDR2 FRNRAP. TCRbeta libraries were built with three rounds of nested PCR, modified from ARM-PCR. TCRdb recomputed calls from the multiplex PCR reads with MiXCR, one row per CDR3 protein. The sample has 100,000 or so distinct CDR3 sequences, approximately 65% seen once. The data were obtained in a study of tumor and adjacent non-tumor tissue in lung cancer. No cell sorting was done before RNA was extracted from the tissue. This non-tumor lung sample came from over 3 cm beyond the tumor edge.

The chain joins TRBV12-5 to TRBJ2-1; D remains ambiguous. The sequenced material came from distant non-tumor lung tissue. This TCR came from a man between 25 and 39 years old with non-small cell lung cancer. CDR3 residues: CGTLIEQFF. The CDR3 DNA is TGTGGTACCCTAATCGAGCAGTTCTTC.